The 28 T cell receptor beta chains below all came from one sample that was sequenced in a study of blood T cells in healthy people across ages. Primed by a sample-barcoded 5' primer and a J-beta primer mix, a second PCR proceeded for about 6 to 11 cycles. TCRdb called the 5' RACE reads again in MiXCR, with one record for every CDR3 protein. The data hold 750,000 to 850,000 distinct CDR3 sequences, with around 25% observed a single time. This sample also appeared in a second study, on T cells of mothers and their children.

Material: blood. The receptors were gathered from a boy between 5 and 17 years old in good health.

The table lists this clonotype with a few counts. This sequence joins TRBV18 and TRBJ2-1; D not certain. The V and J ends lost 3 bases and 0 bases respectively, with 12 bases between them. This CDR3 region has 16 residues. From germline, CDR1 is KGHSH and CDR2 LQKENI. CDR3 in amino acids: CASSPFASGSYNEQFF. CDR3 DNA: TGTGCCAGCTCACCTTTCGCCTCCGGCTCCTACAATGAGCAGTTCTTC.

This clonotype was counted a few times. CDR3 nucleotides: TGTGCCAGCAGCGCACCCGCCGGGAATGAAAAACTGTTTTTT. It encodes CASSAPAGNEKLFF. The chain has TRBV7-9 and TRBJ1-4; D ambiguous. The CDR3 extends over 14 amino acids. With 5 bases removed from V and 5 bases from J, the gap between germline ends came to 12 bases. CDR1 and CDR2 from the germline V gene are SEHNR and FQNEAQ (reference sequence).

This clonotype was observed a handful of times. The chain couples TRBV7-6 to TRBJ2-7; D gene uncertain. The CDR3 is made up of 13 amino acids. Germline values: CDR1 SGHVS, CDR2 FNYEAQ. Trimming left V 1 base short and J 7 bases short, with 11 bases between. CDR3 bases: TGTGCCAGCAGCTTAGAGCAGGCGACGGAGCAGTACTTC. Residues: CASSLEQATEQYF.

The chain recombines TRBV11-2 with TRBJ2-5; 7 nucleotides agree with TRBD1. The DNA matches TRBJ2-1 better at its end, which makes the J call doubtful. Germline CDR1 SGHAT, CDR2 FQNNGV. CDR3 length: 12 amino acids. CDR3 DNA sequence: TGTGCCATACAAAGAGGGGGCGATGAGCAGTTCTTC. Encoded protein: CAIQRGGDEQFF.

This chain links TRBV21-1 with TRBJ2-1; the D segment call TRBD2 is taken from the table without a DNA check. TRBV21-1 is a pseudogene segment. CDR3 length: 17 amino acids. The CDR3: CASSKPTGTSADNEQFF. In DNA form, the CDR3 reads TGTGCCAGCAGCAAACCTACCGGGACTAGCGCGGACAATGAGCAGTTCTTC.

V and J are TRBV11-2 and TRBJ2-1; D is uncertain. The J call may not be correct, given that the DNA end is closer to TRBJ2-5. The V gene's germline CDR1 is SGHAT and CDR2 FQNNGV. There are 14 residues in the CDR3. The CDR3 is CASSLALDRETQYF. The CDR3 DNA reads TGTGCCAGCAGCTTAGCCTTGGATAGGGAGACCCAGTACTTC.

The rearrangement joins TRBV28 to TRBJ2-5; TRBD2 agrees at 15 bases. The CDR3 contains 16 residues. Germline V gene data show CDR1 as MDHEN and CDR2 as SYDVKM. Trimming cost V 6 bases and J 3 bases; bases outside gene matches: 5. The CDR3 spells CASSSGTSGGKETQYF. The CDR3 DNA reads TGTGCCAGCAGCTCTGGGACTAGCGGGGGGAAAGAGACCCAGTACTTC.

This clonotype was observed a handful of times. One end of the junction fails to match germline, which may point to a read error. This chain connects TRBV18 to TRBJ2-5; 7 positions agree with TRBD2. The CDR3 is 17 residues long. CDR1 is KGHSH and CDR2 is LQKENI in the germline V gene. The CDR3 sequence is CANSLNQAGTFQETQYF. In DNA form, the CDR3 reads TGTGCCAACTCACTGAACCAAGCGGGGACGTTCCAAGAGACCCAGTACTTC.

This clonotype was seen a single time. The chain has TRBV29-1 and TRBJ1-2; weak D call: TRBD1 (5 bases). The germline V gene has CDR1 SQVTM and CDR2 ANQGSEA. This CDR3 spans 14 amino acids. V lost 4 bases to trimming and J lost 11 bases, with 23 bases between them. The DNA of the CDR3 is TGCAGCGTTGCCCCTAGTGGGACGGGGGTTTTATACACCTTC. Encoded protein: CSVAPSGTGVLYTF.

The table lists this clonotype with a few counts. For the CDR3, the DNA is TGCGCCAGCAGCCAAGGGCTTCATTACGAGCAGTACTTC. Encoded protein: CASSQGLHYEQYF. The rearrangement links TRBV4-1 to TRBJ2-7; D unresolved. From germline, CDR1 is MGHRA and CDR2 YSYEKL. Trimming removed 1 base from V and 4 bases from J, with 8 bases in between. CDR3 size: 13 residues.

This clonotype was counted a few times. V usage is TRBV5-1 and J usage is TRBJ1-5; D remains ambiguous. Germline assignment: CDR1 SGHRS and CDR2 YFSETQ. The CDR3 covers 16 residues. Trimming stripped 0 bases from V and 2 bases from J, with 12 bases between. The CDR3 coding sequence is TGCGCCAGCAGCTTGGCTTGGGCGCGGGGCAATCAGCCCCAGCATTTT. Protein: CASSLAWARGNQPQHF.

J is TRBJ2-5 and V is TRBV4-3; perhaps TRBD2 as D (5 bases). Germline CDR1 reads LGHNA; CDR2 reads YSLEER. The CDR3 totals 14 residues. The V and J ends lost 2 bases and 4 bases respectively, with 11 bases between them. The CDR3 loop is CASSQSFAGETQYF. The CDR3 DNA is TGCGCCAGCAGCCAATCTTTCGCGGGAGAGACCCAGTACTTC.

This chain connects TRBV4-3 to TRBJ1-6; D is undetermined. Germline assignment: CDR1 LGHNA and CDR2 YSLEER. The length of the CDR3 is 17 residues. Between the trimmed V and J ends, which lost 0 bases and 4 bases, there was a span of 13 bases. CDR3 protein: CASSQELLGGYNSPLHF. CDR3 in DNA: TGCGCCAGCAGCCAAGAGCTCCTGGGAGGATATAATTCACCCCTCCACTTT.

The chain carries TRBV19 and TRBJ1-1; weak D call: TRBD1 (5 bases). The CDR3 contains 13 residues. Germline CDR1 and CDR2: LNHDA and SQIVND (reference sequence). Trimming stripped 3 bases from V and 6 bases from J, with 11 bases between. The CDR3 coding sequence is TGTGCCAGTAGTATGGGGGTAACGGCTGAAGCTTTCTTT. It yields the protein CASSMGVTAEAFF.

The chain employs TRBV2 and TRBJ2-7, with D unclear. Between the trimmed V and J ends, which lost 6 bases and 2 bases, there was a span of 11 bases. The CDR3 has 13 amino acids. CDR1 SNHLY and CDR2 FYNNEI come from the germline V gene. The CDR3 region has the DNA TGTGCCAGCAGGTCTCCTGTTCCCTACGAGCAGTACTTC. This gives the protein CASRSPVPYEQYF.

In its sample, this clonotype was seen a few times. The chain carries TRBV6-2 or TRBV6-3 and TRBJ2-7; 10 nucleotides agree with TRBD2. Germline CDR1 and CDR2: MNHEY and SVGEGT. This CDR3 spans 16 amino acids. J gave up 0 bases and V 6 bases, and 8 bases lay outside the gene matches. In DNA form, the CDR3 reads TGTGCCAGCAGCAGCCCCCAGCGGGAGGGCTCCTACGAGCAGTACTTC. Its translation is CASSSPQREGSYEQYF.

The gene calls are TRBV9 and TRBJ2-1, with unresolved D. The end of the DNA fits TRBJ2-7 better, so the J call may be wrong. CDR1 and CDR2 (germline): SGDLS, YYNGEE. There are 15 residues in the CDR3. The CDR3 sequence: CASSVASWGAYEQYF. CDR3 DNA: TGTGCCAGCAGCGTAGCTTCTTGGGGTGCCTACGAGCAGTACTTC.

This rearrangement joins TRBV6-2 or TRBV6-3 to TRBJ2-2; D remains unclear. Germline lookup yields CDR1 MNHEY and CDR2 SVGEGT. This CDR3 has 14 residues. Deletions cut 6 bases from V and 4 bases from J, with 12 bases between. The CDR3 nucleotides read TGTGCCAGCAGCTGGGGTGTCGGCACCGGGGAGCTGTTTTTT. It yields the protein CASSWGVGTGELFF.

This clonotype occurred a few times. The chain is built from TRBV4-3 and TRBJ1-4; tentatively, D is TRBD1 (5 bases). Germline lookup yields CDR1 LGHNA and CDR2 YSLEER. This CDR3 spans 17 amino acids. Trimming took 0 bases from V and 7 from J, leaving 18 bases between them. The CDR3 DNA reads TGCGCCAGCAGCCAAGATAGAGGAGGAGGGGACGCTGAAAAACTGTTTTTT. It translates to CASSQDRGGGDAEKLFF.

The CDR3: CASSGGGSVETQYF. The CDR3 nucleotides are TGTGCCAGCAGTGGAGGGGGCTCGGTGGAGACCCAGTACTTC. The V call is TRBV12-3 or TRBV12-4, the J call TRBJ2-5, with D possibly TRBD1 on 7 matching bases. There are 14 residues in the CDR3. V lost 5 bases and J lost 5, with 15 bases in between.

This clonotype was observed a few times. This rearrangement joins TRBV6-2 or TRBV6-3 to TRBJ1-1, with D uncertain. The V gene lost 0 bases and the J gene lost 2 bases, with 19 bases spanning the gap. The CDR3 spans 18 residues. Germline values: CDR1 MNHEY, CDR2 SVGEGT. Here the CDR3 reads CASSYSPALEGLNTEAFF. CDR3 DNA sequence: TGTGCCAGCAGTTACTCGCCAGCCCTAGAAGGCCTCAACACTGAAGCTTTCTTT.

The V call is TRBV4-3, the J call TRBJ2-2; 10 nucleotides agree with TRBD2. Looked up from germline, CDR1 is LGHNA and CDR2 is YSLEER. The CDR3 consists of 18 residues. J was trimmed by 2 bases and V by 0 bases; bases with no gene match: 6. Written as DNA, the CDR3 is TGCGCCAGCAGCCAAGAATCTAGCGGGGGCCTCAACACCGGGGAGCTGTTTTTT. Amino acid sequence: CASSQESSGGLNTGELFF.

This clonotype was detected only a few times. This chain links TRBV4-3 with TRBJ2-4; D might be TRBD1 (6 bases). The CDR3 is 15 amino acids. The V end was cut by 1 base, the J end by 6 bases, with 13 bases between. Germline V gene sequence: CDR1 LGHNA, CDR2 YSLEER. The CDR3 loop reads CASSQGGGPGNIQYF. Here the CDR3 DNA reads TGCGCCAGCAGCCAAGGAGGGGGTCCTGGAAACATTCAGTACTTC.

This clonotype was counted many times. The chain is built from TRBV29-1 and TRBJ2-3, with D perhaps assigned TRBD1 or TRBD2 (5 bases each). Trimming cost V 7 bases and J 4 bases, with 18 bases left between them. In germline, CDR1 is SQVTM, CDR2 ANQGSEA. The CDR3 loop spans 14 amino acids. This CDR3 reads CSGRGTAGADTQYF. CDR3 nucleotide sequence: TGCAGCGGCAGAGGGACGGCGGGCGCAGATACGCAGTATTTT.

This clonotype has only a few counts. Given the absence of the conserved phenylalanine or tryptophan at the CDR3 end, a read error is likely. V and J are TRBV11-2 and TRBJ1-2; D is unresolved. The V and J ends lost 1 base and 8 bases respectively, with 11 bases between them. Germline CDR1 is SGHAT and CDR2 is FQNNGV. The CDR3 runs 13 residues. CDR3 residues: CASSLGRMGGYTL. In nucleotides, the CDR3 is TGTGCCAGCAGCTTAGGCCGGATGGGGGGCTACACCCTC.

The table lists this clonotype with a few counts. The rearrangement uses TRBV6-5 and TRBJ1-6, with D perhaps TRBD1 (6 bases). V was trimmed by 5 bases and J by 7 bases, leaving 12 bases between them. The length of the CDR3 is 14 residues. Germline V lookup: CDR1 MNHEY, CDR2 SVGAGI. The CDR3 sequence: CASSGGRTNSPLHF. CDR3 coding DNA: TGTGCCAGCAGTGGGGGCCGGACCAATTCACCCCTCCACTTT.

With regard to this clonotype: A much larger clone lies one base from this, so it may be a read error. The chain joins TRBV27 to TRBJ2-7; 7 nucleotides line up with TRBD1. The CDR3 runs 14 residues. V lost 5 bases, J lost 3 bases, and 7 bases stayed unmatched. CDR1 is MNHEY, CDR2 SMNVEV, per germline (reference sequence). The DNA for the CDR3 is TGTGCCAGCAGTCCCGGGACAGACTACTACGAGCAGTACTTC. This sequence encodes CASSPGTDYYEQYF.

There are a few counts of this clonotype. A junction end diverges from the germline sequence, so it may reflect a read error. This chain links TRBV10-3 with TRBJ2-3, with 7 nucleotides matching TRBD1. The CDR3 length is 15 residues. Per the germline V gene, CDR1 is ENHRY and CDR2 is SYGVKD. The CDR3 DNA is TGTGCCATCAGCCTTACACAGGGGATCGCAGATACACAGTATTTT. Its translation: CAISLTQGIADTQYF.